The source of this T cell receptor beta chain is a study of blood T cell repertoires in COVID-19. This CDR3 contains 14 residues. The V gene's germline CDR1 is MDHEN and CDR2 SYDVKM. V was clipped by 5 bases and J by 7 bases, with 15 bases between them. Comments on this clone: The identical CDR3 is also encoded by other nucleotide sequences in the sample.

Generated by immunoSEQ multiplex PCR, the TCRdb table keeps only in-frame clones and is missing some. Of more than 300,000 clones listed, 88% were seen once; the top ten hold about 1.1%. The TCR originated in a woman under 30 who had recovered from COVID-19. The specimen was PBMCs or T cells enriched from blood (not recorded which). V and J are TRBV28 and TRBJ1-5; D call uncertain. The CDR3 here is CASSPPARGQPQHF. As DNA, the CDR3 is TGTGCCAGCAGTCCCCCCGCGAGAGGACAGCCCCAGCATTTT.